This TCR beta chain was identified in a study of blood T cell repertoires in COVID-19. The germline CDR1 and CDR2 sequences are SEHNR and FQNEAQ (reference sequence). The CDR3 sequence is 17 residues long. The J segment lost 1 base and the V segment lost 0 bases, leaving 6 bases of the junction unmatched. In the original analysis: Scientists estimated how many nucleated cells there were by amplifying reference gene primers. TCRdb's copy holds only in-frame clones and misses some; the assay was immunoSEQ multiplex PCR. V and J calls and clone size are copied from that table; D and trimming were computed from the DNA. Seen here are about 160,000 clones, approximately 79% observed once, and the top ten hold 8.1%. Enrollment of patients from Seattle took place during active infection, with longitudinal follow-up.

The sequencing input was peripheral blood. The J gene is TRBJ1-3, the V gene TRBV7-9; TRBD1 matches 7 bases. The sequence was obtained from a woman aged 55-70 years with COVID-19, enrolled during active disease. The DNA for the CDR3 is TGTGCCAGCAGCTTAGCTCGGGCAGGGGGGTCTGGAAACACCATATATTTT. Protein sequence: CASSLARAGGSGNTIYF.